The present entry profiles one TCR beta chain with its context. The data originate from a study of blood T cell repertoires in COVID-19. CDR1 is SGHKS and CDR2 is YYEKEE in the germline V gene (reference sequence). The CDR3 length is 15 residues. V was pared by 4 bases and J by 5 bases, with 9 bases of the junction left unmatched. The data were produced by immunoSEQ multiplex PCR, yet TCRdb's version contains in-frame clones alone and is incomplete. The repertoire holds some 96,000 clones, with approximately 82% as singletons. This chain links TRBV5-5 with TRBJ1-2; 9 bases agree with TRBD1. The sequenced sample consisted of peripheral blood. The receptor was isolated from a human donor in a cohort sampled during active COVID-19. As DNA, the CDR3 is TGTGCCAGCAGCATCCTATCCGGGACAGGGTATGGCTACACCTTC. Translating gives CASSILSGTGYGYTF.